This paragraph covers one T cell receptor (beta chain) sequence. The data stem from a study of blood T cell repertoires in COVID-19. Study details: Acute and convalescent COVID-19 specimens originated in the United States, Italy and Spain.

This CDR3 contains 15 residues. Between the trimmed V and J ends, which lost 4 bases and 4 bases, there was a span of 16 bases. CDR1 LNHDA and CDR2 SQIVND come from the germline V gene (reference sequence). Original methodology: Estimation of nucleated cell counts was performed using reference gene primer amplification. Generated by immunoSEQ multiplex PCR, the TCRdb table keeps only in-frame clones and is missing some. V and J calls and clone size are copied from that table; D and trimming were computed from the DNA. The table shows about 390,000 clones, with about 89% occurring only once. The chain employs TRBV19 and TRBJ1-2, with a possible D match to TRBD1 (5 bases). The clonotype was recovered from a woman in her sixties or seventies with COVID-19, enrolled during active disease. The specimen was peripheral blood. The CDR3 sequence is CASSTPGTSGYGYTF. In DNA form, the CDR3 reads TGTGCCAGTAGTACCCCAGGGACTTCCGGCTATGGCTACACCTTC.